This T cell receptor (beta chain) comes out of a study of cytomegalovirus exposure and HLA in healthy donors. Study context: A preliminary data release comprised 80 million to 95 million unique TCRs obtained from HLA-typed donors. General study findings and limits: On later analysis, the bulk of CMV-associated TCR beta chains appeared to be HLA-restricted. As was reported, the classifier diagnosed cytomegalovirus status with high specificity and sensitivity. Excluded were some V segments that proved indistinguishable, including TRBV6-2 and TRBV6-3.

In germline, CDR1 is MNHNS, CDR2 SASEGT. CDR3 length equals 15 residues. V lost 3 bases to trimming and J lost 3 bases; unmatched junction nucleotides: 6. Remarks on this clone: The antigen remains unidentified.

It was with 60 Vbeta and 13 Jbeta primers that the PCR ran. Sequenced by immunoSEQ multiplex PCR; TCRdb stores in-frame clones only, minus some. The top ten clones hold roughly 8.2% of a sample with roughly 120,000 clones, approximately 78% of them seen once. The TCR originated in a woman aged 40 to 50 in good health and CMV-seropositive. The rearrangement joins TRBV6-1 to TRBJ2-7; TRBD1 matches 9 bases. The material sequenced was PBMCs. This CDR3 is CASSEKGTGLYEQYF. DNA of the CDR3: TGTGCCAGCAGTGAGAAGGGGACAGGGCTCTACGAGCAGTACTTC.